The 9 T cell receptor beta chains below come from one sample, sequenced in a study of CD8 T cells in Susac syndrome. RNA was extracted with the RNeasy kit, and a quantity of about 0.45 to 1 ug was reverse transcribed using random hexamers. TCRdb fed the immunoSEQ multiplex PCR reads into MiXCR, producing one record per CDR3 protein. Here the sample spans under 150,000 distinct CDR3 sequences, approximately 96% being singletons. Sequenced material: CD4+ T cells from PBMCs. The receptors originated from a human donor with Susac syndrome.

This chain joins TRBV7-3 and TRBJ1-6; 9 bases map to TRBD1. The V and J ends lost 5 bases and 7 bases, in that order; junction bases with no gene match: 6. CDR1 and CDR2 (germline): SGHTA, FQGTGA. The CDR3 is 15 residues long. CDR3 sequence reads: CASSRTGQGNSPLHF. CDR3 sequence (DNA): TGTGCCAGCAGCAGAACCGGACAGGGGAATTCACCCCTCCACTTT.

The V call is TRBV4-1, the J call TRBJ2-1; 16 nucleotides line up with TRBD2. Germline CDR1 and CDR2: MGHRA and YSYEKL. Trimming cost V 6 bases and J 6 bases; bases outside gene matches: 5. There are 16 residues in the CDR3. CDR3 nucleotide sequence: TGCGCCAGCAGGGGACTAGCGGGAGGGGGTGGCAATGAGCAGTTCTTC. Encoded protein: CASRGLAGGGGNEQFF.

J is TRBJ2-7 and V is TRBV20-1; 7 bases map to TRBD1. The CDR3 is 14 amino acids. The ends lost 5 bases at V and 4 bases at J; junction bases unmatched: 11. CDR1 and CDR2 from the germline V gene are DFQATT and SNEGSKA (reference sequence). The CDR3 nucleotides read TGCAGTGCTCCCATCCGGGACAGCGTGTACGAGCAGTACTTC. Translating it yields CSAPIRDSVYEQYF.

The V gene is TRBV25-1, the J gene TRBJ2-5; 9 bases map to TRBD2. The trim removed 5 bases at V and 4 bases at J, leaving 8 bases unmatched. Germline V gives CDR1 MGHDK, CDR2 SYGVNS. This CDR3 is 15 amino acids long. The CDR3 region is CASSPLVRGGETQYF. DNA of the CDR3: TGTGCCAGCAGTCCCCTTGTGCGGGGGGGAGAGACCCAGTACTTC.

The chain couples TRBV12-3 or TRBV12-4 to TRBJ2-1; TRBD2 matches at 10 bases. This CDR3 region has 15 residues. The V segment lost 6 bases and the J segment 9 bases; nucleotides outside the gene matches: 11. Here the CDR3 reads CASSTGTSVVGEQFF. In DNA, the CDR3 is TGTGCCAGCAGCACCGGGACTAGCGTCGTCGGTGAGCAGTTCTTC.

The genes are TRBV23-1 and TRBJ1-1; possible D gene TRBD1, 6 bases. TRBV23-1 is assigned to the ORF class and has an uncertain function. The V end lost 2 bases, the J end lost 6 bases, and 13 bases lay between the germline ends. The CDR3 spans 14 residues. The CDR3: CASSQPEQGPEAFF. The CDR3 nucleotides read TGCGCCAGCAGTCAACCCGAACAGGGCCCTGAAGCTTTCTTT.

J is TRBJ2-5 and V is TRBV29-1, with D perhaps matching TRBD1 (6 bases). Germline V gene data show CDR1 as SQVTM and CDR2 as ANQGSEA. This CDR3 has 13 residues. Trimming stripped 4 bases from V and 4 bases from J, with 13 bases between. DNA of the CDR3: TGCAGCGTTGTCACAGGGACCCCAGAGACCCAGTACTTC. As protein: CSVVTGTPETQYF.

V gene TRBV13 combines with J gene TRBJ2-5; D could derive from TRBD1 or TRBD2 (5 bases each). V lost 5 bases, J lost 5 bases, and 15 bases lay in between. CDR1 is PRHDT, CDR2 FYEKMQ, per germline (reference sequence). This CDR3 spans 14 amino acids. Here the CDR3 DNA reads TGTGCCAGCAGCGACAGCCGGCGCGGGGAGACCCAGTACTTC. The encoded protein is CASSDSRRGETQYF.

This clonotype was seen a single time. The V call is TRBV2, the J call TRBJ2-3, with unresolved D. CDR3 length: 15 residues. Germline loops: CDR1 SNHLY, CDR2 FYNNEI. The ends were cut back, 6 bases at V and 4 bases at J, with 17 bases in the middle. The CDR3 spells CASRSAASAADTQYF. Here the CDR3 DNA reads TGTGCCAGCAGATCGGCCGCTTCGGCTGCAGATACGCAGTATTTT.